This T cell receptor beta chain came from a study of T cells in Graves' hyperthyroidism and ophthalmopathy. Overall study findings and caveats: Patients with ophthalmopathy were separated from those with stable hyperthyroidism by a 13 V-J model.

From germline, CDR1 is SGDLS and CDR2 YYNGEE. The CDR3 length is 15 residues. V was shortened by 0 bases and J by 0 bases, with 9 bases between the two germline ends. It was RNA transcripts that yielded the amplified TCR beta CDR3 regions. HTBI primers were the set used in a first-round RT-PCR of the TCR CDR3. MiXCR was run by TCRdb on the multiplex PCR reads, yielding one entry per CDR3 protein. In the table there are over 350,000 distinct CDR3 sequences, roughly 18% of which are singletons. Comments on this clonotype: The target antigen is unknown.

The sequencing sample was made of blood. The receptor comes from a man younger than 35 with Graves' ophthalmopathy. The V call is TRBV9, the J call TRBJ1-1; tentative D call: TRBD1 (6 bases). The CDR3 DNA sequence: TGTGCCAGCAGCGTAGGGGGGCGTTTGAACACTGAAGCTTTCTTT. This encodes CASSVGGRLNTEAFF.